A selection of T cell receptor beta chains follows, all from one sample in a study of T cell responses to AZD1222 COVID-19 vaccine. Assay: immunoSEQ multiplex PCR; the TCRdb copy retains only in-frame clones and omits some. The sample carries about 72,000 clones, 70% to 90% recorded once. The specimen was peripheral blood, collected 28 days after the second AZD1222 dose. These receptors all stem from an adult who received the AZD1222 COVID-19 vaccine. The CDR3 runs from the conserved cysteine through the conserved F or W. D genes are given only for firm matches. Only some rows state a clone size, as once, few, many or a class for expanded clones.

d_gene: NA
j_gene: TRBJ1-5
v_gene: TRBV28
abundance: NA
CDR3nt: TGTGCCACCCGGACAGATCAGCCCCAGCATTTT
CDR3aa: CATRTDQPQHF

d_gene: TRBD2
j_gene: TRBJ2-7
v_gene: TRBV29-1
abundance: few
CDR3nt: TGCAGCGCGACCCTAGCGGAGTCCTACGAGCAGTACTTC
CDR3aa: CSATLAESYEQYF

d_gene: TRBD1
j_gene: TRBJ2-2
v_gene: TRBV7-7
abundance: NA
CDR3nt: TGTGCCAGCAGCTCACAGGGGTCCGGGGAGCTGTTTTTT
CDR3aa: CASSSQGSGELFF

d_gene: NA
j_gene: TRBJ1-1
v_gene: TRBV14
abundance: NA
CDR3nt: TGTGCCAGCAGCCAAGATCTAATTGGAACTGGTAGCACTGAAGCTTTCTTT
CDR3aa: CASSQDLIGTGSTEAFF

d_gene: NA
j_gene: TRBJ2-5
v_gene: TRBV7-2
abundance: NA
CDR3nt: TGTGCCAGCAGCTTAGCGGGGACTCAAGAGACCCAGTACTTC
CDR3aa: CASSLAGTQETQYF

d_gene: NA
j_gene: TRBJ2-5
v_gene: TRBV14
abundance: NA
CDR3nt: TGTGCCAGCAGCCAAGGGCGGGATAAAGAGACCCAGTACTTC
CDR3aa: CASSQGRDKETQYF

d_gene: TRBD1
j_gene: TRBJ1-6
v_gene: TRBV27
abundance: NA
CDR3nt: TGTGCCAGCAAGAGTAGTCAGGGGGCTAATTCACCCCTCCACTTT
CDR3aa: CASKSSQGANSPLHF

d_gene: NA
j_gene: TRBJ1-6
v_gene: TRBV5-4
abundance: NA
CDR3nt: TGTGCCAGCAGCACACCCGACAGAAATAATTCACCCCTCCACTTT
CDR3aa: CASSTPDRNNSPLHF

d_gene: NA
j_gene: TRBJ1-1
v_gene: TRBV5-4
abundance: NA
CDR3nt: TGTGCCAGCAGCTTGGGGGGGGGCCTGAACACTGAAGCTTTCTTT
CDR3aa: CASSLGGGLNTEAFF

d_gene: TRBD2
j_gene: TRBJ2-3
v_gene: TRBV9
abundance: few
CDR3nt: TGTGCCAGCAGCGTTTCTAGCGGGGCCTACACAGATACGCAGTATTTT
CDR3aa: CASSVSSGAYTDTQYF

d_gene: NA
j_gene: TRBJ2-3
v_gene: TRBV6-2/TRBV6-3
abundance: NA
CDR3nt: TGTGCCAGCAGTTTCCGGACTCCTCCTGGAGATACGCAGTATTTT
CDR3aa: CASSFRTPPGDTQYF

d_gene: NA
j_gene: TRBJ1-1
v_gene: TRBV28
abundance: NA
CDR3nt: TGTGCCAGCAGTTTAAGTGGCACTTACACTGAAGCTTTCTTT
CDR3aa: CASSLSGTYTEAFF

d_gene: TRBD2
j_gene: TRBJ2-3
v_gene: TRBV28
abundance: NA
CDR3nt: TGTGCCAGCAGTTTCCCTGGGAGGGACTCTAGCACAGATACGCAGTATTTT
CDR3aa: CASSFPGRDSSTDTQYF

d_gene: TRBD2
j_gene: TRBJ2-3
v_gene: TRBV28
abundance: NA
CDR3nt: TGTGCCAGTTCATTAAGCGGGAGGGCCATAGATACGCAGTATTTT
CDR3aa: CASSLSGRAIDTQYF

d_gene: NA
j_gene: TRBJ2-1
v_gene: TRBV6-1
abundance: NA
CDR3nt: TGTGCCAGCAGTGAAACCTCCTACAATGAGCAGTTCTTC
CDR3aa: CASSETSYNEQFF

d_gene: TRBD1
j_gene: TRBJ2-7
v_gene: TRBV28
abundance: NA
CDR3nt: TGTGCCAGCAGCGGAAGGACAGGGATTTGGGAGCAGTACTTC
CDR3aa: CASSGRTGIWEQYF

d_gene: NA
j_gene: TRBJ1-1
v_gene: TRBV29-1
abundance: NA
CDR3nt: TGCAGCGTAGTGAGCACCATGAACACTGAAGCTTTCTTT
CDR3aa: CSVVSTMNTEAFF

d_gene: TRBD2
j_gene: TRBJ2-1
v_gene: TRBV28
abundance: NA
CDR3nt: TGTGCCAGCAGCCGGAGGGAGGGTTTCTATGAGCAGTTCTTC
CDR3aa: CASSRREGFYEQFF

d_gene: NA
j_gene: TRBJ1-1
v_gene: TRBV6-5
abundance: NA
CDR3nt: TGTGCCAGCAGTTACTCGGGGGCTGCCGCTTTCTTT
CDR3aa: CASSYSGAAAFF

d_gene: TRBD1
j_gene: TRBJ1-1
v_gene: TRBV6-5
abundance: NA
CDR3nt: TGTGCCAGCAGTTCACCGGGACAGAGGGTGAACACTGAAGCTTTCTTT
CDR3aa: CASSSPGQRVNTEAFF

d_gene: TRBD1
j_gene: TRBJ2-7
v_gene: TRBV29-1
abundance: NA
CDR3nt: TGCAGCGTGAGCACGACAGGGTCGGGCGAGCAGTACTTC
CDR3aa: CSVSTTGSGEQYF

d_gene: NA
j_gene: TRBJ2-1
v_gene: TRBV14
abundance: NA
CDR3nt: TGTGCCAGCGGCAACAATGAGCAGTTCTTC
CDR3aa: CASGNNEQFF

d_gene: NA
j_gene: TRBJ2-7
v_gene: TRBV5-1
abundance: few
CDR3nt: TGCGCCAGCAGCTTGGGGCGGGGAACCTCCTACGAGCAGTACTTC
CDR3aa: CASSLGRGTSYEQYF

d_gene: NA
j_gene: TRBJ1-1
v_gene: TRBV19
abundance: NA
CDR3nt: TGTGCCAGTAGTCTTTACGGACAGAAGAACACTGAAGCTTTCTTT
CDR3aa: CASSLYGQKNTEAFF

d_gene: NA
j_gene: TRBJ1-1
v_gene: TRBV5-6
abundance: NA
CDR3nt: TGTGCCAGCATCCCGTTTGCAGTCGGGAACACTGAAGCTTTCTTT
CDR3aa: CASIPFAVGNTEAFF

d_gene: NA
j_gene: TRBJ1-5
v_gene: TRBV5-5
abundance: NA
CDR3nt: TGTGCCAGCAGCTTGGGGGGACCGCTCAATCAGCCCCAGCATTTT
CDR3aa: CASSLGGPLNQPQHF

d_gene: NA
j_gene: TRBJ2-2
v_gene: TRBV27
abundance: NA
CDR3nt: TGTGCCAGCGTCGCAGGAGGAACCGGGGAGCTGTTTTTT
CDR3aa: CASVAGGTGELFF

d_gene: NA
j_gene: TRBJ2-5
v_gene: TRBV14
abundance: NA
CDR3nt: TGTGCCAGCAGCCTCTTTCGGTTTGCCAGCTTCGGGGAGACCCAGTACTTC
CDR3aa: CASSLFRFASFGETQYF

d_gene: NA
j_gene: TRBJ2-7
v_gene: TRBV9
abundance: NA
CDR3nt: TGTGCCAGCAGCGTAGACGGGCTGGGTACCTACGAGCAGTACTTC
CDR3aa: CASSVDGLGTYEQYF

d_gene: TRBD1
j_gene: TRBJ1-4
v_gene: TRBV23-1
abundance: NA
CDR3nt: TGCGCACCGAACTCCGGGACAGATAATGAAAAACTGTTTTTT
CDR3aa: CAPNSGTDNEKLFF

d_gene: TRBD1
j_gene: TRBJ1-4
v_gene: TRBV5-1
abundance: NA
CDR3nt: TGCGCCAGCAGCTTGGGTACAGGGGGCGCGTATGAAAAACTGTTTTTT
CDR3aa: CASSLGTGGAYEKLFF

d_gene: NA
j_gene: TRBJ1-2
v_gene: TRBV6-1
abundance: NA
CDR3nt: TGTGCCAGCAGTGAAGGGGTGGTTAACTATGGCTACACCTTC
CDR3aa: CASSEGVVNYGYTF

d_gene: TRBD1
j_gene: TRBJ2-2
v_gene: TRBV2
abundance: NA
CDR3nt: TGTGCCAGCAGTGGGACAGGGAGTTTTGCCGGGGAGCTGTTTTTT
CDR3aa: CASSGTGSFAGELFF

d_gene: NA
j_gene: TRBJ2-3
v_gene: TRBV7-2
abundance: NA
CDR3nt: TGTGCCAGCAGCAACGCCTTTATGGATACGCAGTATTTT
CDR3aa: CASSNAFMDTQYF

d_gene: NA
j_gene: TRBJ1-1
v_gene: TRBV27
abundance: NA
CDR3nt: TGTGCCAGCAGTTCTCGGCCCGGGGGGGGGAACACTGAAGCTTTCTTT
CDR3aa: CASSSRPGGGNTEAFF

d_gene: NA
j_gene: TRBJ1-2
v_gene: TRBV9
abundance: NA
CDR3nt: TGTGCCAGCAGCCGGGACACCAACCGTTTTAACTATGGCTACACCTTC
CDR3aa: CASSRDTNRFNYGYTF

d_gene: NA
j_gene: TRBJ1-2
v_gene: TRBV18
abundance: NA
CDR3nt: TGTGCCAGCTCACCGCAAGCCGGCCGGCTGAACTATGGCTACACCTTC
CDR3aa: CASSPQAGRLNYGYTF

d_gene: NA
j_gene: TRBJ2-1
v_gene: TRBV24-1
abundance: NA
CDR3nt: TGTGCCACCAGTGGACAGGACAATGAGCAGTTCTTC
CDR3aa: CATSGQDNEQFF

d_gene: NA
j_gene: TRBJ2-7
v_gene: TRBV28
abundance: NA
CDR3nt: TGTGCCAGCAGTTTGGCGGGACAGAGATACGAGCAGTACTTC
CDR3aa: CASSLAGQRYEQYF

d_gene: NA
j_gene: TRBJ1-5
v_gene: TRBV24-1
abundance: once
CDR3nt: TGTGCCACCAGTGACGGCGGCAGCAATCAGCCCCAGCATTTT
CDR3aa: CATSDGGSNQPQHF

d_gene: NA
j_gene: TRBJ1-1
v_gene: TRBV18
abundance: NA
CDR3nt: TGTGCCAGCTCACCAGGGGGAAACACTGAAGCTTTCTTT
CDR3aa: CASSPGGNTEAFF

d_gene: TRBD2
j_gene: TRBJ2-3
v_gene: TRBV9
abundance: NA
CDR3nt: TGTGCCAGCAGCGCGGGGACTAGCGGGATTGGCACAGATACGCAGTATTTT
CDR3aa: CASSAGTSGIGTDTQYF

d_gene: NA
j_gene: TRBJ1-4
v_gene: TRBV15
abundance: once
CDR3nt: TGTGCCACCAGCAGATCCCAGGATGGGGAAAAACTGTTTTTT
CDR3aa: CATSRSQDGEKLFF

d_gene: TRBD1
j_gene: TRBJ1-2
v_gene: TRBV7-2
abundance: NA
CDR3nt: TGTGCCAGCAGGGGACAGGGTGGAATTTATGGCTACACCTTC
CDR3aa: CASRGQGGIYGYTF

d_gene: NA
j_gene: TRBJ2-2
v_gene: TRBV7-3
abundance: NA
CDR3nt: TGTGCCAGCAGCACGACAGTTGCGAACACCGGGGAGCTGTTTTTT
CDR3aa: CASSTTVANTGELFF

d_gene: NA
j_gene: TRBJ2-7
v_gene: TRBV10-3
abundance: NA
CDR3nt: TGTGCCACGGCACAGGGAAGGGACGAGCAGTACTTC
CDR3aa: CATAQGRDEQYF

d_gene: TRBD1
j_gene: TRBJ2-7
v_gene: TRBV6-1
abundance: NA
CDR3nt: TGTGCCAGCAGTGAAGCGTGGGACAGATACGAGCAGTACTTC
CDR3aa: CASSEAWDRYEQYF

d_gene: NA
j_gene: TRBJ1-2
v_gene: TRBV4-1
abundance: NA
CDR3nt: TGCGCCAGCAGCCAAGAAAGGGGCCCCTATGGCTACACCTTC
CDR3aa: CASSQERGPYGYTF

d_gene: NA
j_gene: TRBJ1-2
v_gene: TRBV18
abundance: NA
CDR3nt: TGTGCCAGCTCACTTAGTAAAGATAACTATGGCTACACCTTC
CDR3aa: CASSLSKDNYGYTF

d_gene: TRBD2
j_gene: TRBJ2-1
v_gene: TRBV7-6
abundance: NA
CDR3nt: TGTGCCAGCAGCTTACTAGCGGACCACTACAATGAGCAGTTCTTC
CDR3aa: CASSLLADHYNEQFF

d_gene: NA
j_gene: TRBJ1-1
v_gene: TRBV7-2
abundance: NA
CDR3nt: TGTGCCAGCAGCCAAATGGCGCAGAACACTGAAGCTTTCTTT
CDR3aa: CASSQMAQNTEAFF

d_gene: NA
j_gene: TRBJ2-7
v_gene: TRBV6-5
abundance: NA
CDR3nt: TGTGCCAGCAGTTACTCATCTGGGCAGGGGTACGAGCAGTACTTC
CDR3aa: CASSYSSGQGYEQYF

d_gene: NA
j_gene: TRBJ1-1
v_gene: TRBV3-1/TRBV3-2
abundance: NA
CDR3nt: TGTGCCAGCAGCCAAGATTGGGAGACAGGCGGCACTGAAGCTTTCTTT
CDR3aa: CASSQDWETGGTEAFF

d_gene: NA
j_gene: TRBJ1-2
v_gene: TRBV18
abundance: NA
CDR3nt: TGTGCCAGCTCACTCGGACAGATTCGACGGTATGGCTACACCTTC
CDR3aa: CASSLGQIRRYGYTF

d_gene: NA
j_gene: TRBJ1-5
v_gene: TRBV2
abundance: NA
CDR3nt: TGTGCCAGCAGCCACGTCAGGGGAGATCAGCCCCAGCATTTT
CDR3aa: CASSHVRGDQPQHF

d_gene: TRBD1
j_gene: TRBJ2-7
v_gene: TRBV28
abundance: NA
CDR3nt: TGTGCCAGCAGTCTCCCGCTTCAGGACAGGCTTAACTACGAGCAGTACTTC
CDR3aa: CASSLPLQDRLNYEQYF

d_gene: NA
j_gene: TRBJ1-2
v_gene: TRBV18
abundance: NA
CDR3nt: TGTGCCAGCTCCCTAGGAGGCTATGGCTACACCTTC
CDR3aa: CASSLGGYGYTF

d_gene: NA
j_gene: TRBJ1-2
v_gene: TRBV7-9
abundance: NA
CDR3nt: TGTGCCAGCAGCCCAGGGGTTGACGGCTACACCTTC
CDR3aa: CASSPGVDGYTF